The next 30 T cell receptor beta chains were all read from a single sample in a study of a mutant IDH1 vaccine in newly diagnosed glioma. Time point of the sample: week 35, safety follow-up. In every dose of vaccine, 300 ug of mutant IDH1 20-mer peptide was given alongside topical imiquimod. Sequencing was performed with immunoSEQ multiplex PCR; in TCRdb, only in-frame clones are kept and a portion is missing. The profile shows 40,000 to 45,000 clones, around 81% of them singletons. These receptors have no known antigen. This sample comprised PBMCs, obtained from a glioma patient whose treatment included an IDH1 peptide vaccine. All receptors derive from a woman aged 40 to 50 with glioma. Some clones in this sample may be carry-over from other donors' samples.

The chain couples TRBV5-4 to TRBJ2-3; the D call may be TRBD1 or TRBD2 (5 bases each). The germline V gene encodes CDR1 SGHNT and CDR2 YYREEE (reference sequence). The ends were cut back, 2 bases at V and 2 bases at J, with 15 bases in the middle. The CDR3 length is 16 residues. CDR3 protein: CASSLVRAGPTDTQYF. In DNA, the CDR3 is TGTGCCAGCAGCTTAGTGAGGGCAGGGCCCACAGATACGCAGTATTTT.

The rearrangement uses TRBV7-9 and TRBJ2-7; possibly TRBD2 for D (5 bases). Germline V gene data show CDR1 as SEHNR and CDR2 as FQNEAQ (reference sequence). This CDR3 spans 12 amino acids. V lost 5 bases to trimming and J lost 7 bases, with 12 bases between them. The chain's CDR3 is CASSHSGGEQYF. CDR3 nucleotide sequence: TGTGCCAGCAGCCACTCCGGAGGTGAGCAGTACTTC.

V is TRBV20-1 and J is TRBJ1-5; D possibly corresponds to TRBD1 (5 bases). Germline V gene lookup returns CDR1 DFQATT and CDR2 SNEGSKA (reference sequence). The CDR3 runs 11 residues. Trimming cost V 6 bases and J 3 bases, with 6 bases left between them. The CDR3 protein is CSARANQPQHF. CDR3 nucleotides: TGCAGTGCCAGGGCCAATCAGCCCCAGCATTTT.

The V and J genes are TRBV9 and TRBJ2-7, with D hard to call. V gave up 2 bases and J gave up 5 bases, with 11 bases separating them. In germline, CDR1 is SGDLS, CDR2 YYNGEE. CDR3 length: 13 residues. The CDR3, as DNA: TGTGCCAGCAGCGTGGGTCAAGAAAACGAGCAGTACTTC. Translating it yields CASSVGQENEQYF.

This chain's CDR3 is CASRRAGEVGEQYF. Written as DNA, the CDR3 is TGTGCCAGCAGGAGAGCGGGAGAGGTCGGAGAGCAGTACTTC. The chain carries TRBV6-5 and TRBJ2-7; TRBD2 matches 8 bases. Trimming cost V 6 bases and J 7 bases; bases outside gene matches: 11. CDR3 length equals 14 residues. CDR1 and CDR2 (germline): MNHEY, SVGAGI.

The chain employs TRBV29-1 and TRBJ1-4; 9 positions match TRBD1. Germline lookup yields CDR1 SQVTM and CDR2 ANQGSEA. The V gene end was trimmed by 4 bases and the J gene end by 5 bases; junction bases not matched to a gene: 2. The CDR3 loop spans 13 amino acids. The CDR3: CSVVGTGNEKLFF. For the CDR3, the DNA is TGCAGCGTTGTTGGGACAGGGAATGAAAAACTGTTTTTT.

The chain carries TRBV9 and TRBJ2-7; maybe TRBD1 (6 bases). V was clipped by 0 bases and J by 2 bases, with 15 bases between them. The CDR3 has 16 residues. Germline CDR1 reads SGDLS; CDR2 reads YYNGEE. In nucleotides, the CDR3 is TGTGCCAGCAGCGTAGGAGGCAGGGGTCTTCCCTACGAGCAGTACTTC. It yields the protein CASSVGGRGLPYEQYF. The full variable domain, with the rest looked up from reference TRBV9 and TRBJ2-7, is DSGVTQTPKHLITATGQRVTLRCSPRSGDLSVYWYQQSLDQGLQFLIQYYNGEERAKGNILERFSAQQFPDLHSELNLSSLELGDSALYFCASSVGGRGLPYEQYFGPGTRLTVT.

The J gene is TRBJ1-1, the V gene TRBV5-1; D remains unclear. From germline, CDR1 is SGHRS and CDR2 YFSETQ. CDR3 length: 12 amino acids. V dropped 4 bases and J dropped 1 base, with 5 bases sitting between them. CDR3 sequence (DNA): TGCGCCAGCAGCCGGGGGAACACTGAAGCTTTCTTT. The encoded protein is CASSRGNTEAFF.

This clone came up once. The CDR3 DNA follows: TGTGCCAGCCGCACCTTCGGGAGCTCTGGAAACACCATATATTTT. It codes for CASRTFGSSGNTIYF. The chain recombines TRBV28 with TRBJ1-3; no firm D call. The CDR3 runs 15 residues. The V gene lost 8 bases and the J gene lost 0 bases, with 14 bases spanning the gap. Germline lookup yields CDR1 MDHEN and CDR2 SYDVKM.

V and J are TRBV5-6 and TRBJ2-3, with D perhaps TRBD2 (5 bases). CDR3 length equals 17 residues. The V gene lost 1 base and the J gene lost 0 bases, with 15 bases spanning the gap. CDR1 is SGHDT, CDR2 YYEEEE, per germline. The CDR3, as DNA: TGTGCCAGCAGCTTGAGCCCGACGGGGAGTAGCACAGATACGCAGTATTTT. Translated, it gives CASSLSPTGSSTDTQYF.

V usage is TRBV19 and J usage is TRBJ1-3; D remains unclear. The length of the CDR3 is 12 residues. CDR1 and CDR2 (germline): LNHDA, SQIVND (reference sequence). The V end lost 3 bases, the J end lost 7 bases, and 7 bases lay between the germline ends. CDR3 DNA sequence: TGTGCCAGTAGTATGAAAGGGAACACCATATATTTT. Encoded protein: CASSMKGNTIYF.

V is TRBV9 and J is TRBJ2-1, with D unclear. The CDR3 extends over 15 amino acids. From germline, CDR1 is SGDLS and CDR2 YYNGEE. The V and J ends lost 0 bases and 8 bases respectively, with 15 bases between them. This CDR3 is CASSVGVFAADEQFF. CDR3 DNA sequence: TGTGCCAGCAGCGTAGGCGTCTTCGCTGCGGATGAGCAGTTCTTC.

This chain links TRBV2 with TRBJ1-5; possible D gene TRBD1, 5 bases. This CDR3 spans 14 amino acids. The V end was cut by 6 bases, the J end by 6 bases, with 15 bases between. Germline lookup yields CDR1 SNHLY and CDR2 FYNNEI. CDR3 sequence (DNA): TGTGCCAGCAGGGCAGGCGGGGGTTTTCAGCCCCAGCATTTT. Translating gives CASRAGGGFQPQHF.

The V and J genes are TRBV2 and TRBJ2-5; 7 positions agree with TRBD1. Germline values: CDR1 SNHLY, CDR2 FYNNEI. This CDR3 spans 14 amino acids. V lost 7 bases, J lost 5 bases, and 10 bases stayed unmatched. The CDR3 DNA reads TGTGCCAGCAAGTTTGAGGGGGCAGGGGAGACCCAGTACTTC. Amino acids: CASKFEGAGETQYF.

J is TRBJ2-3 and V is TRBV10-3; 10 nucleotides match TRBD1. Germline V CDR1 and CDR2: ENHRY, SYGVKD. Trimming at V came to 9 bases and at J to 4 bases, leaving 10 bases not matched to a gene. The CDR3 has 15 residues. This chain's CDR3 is CAMGQGRSGADTQYF. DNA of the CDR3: TGTGCCATGGGACAGGGGAGGTCGGGGGCAGATACGCAGTATTTT.

The CDR3 region has the DNA TGCGCCAGCAGCCGAGGGACAGGGAGTTTGGACACTGAAGCTTTCTTT. Its protein is CASSRGTGSLDTEAFF. This chain links TRBV5-1 with TRBJ1-1; 9 nucleotides align to TRBD1. The germline gives CDR1 SGHRS, CDR2 YFSETQ. The CDR3 extends over 16 amino acids. Trimming took 4 bases from V and 3 from J; bases not matched to a gene: 10.

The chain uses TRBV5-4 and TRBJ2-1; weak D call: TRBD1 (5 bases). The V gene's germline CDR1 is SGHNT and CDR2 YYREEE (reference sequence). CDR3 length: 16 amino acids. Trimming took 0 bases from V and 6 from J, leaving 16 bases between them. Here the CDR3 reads CASSLGGSKPGNEQFF. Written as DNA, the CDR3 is TGTGCCAGCAGCTTGGGGGGCTCCAAACCGGGCAATGAGCAGTTCTTC.

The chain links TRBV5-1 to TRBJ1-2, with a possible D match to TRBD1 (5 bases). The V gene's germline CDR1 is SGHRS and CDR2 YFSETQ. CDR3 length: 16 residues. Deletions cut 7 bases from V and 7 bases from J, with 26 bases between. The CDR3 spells CASAPLPTEFGSGYTF. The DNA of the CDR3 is TGCGCCAGCGCGCCCTTGCCGACAGAGTTCGGGTCTGGCTACACCTTC.

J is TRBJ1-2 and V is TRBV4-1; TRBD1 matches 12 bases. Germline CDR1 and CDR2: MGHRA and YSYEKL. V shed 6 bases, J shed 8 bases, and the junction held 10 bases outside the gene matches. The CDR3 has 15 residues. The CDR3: CASSSRDRGLGGYTF. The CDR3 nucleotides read TGCGCCAGCAGTTCCCGGGACAGGGGGCTAGGAGGCTACACCTTC.

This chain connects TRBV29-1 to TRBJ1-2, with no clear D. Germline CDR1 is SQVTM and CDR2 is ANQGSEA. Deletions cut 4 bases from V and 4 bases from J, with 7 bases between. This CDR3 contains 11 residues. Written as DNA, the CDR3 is TGCAGCGTTGTTTTTTTCTATGGCTACACCTTC. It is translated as CSVVFFYGYTF.

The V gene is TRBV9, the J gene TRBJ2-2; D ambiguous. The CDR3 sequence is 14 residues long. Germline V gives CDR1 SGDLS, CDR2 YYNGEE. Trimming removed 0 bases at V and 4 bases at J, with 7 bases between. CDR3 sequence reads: CASSVGPGTGELFF. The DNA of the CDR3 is TGTGCCAGCAGCGTAGGCCCGGGCACCGGGGAGCTGTTTTTT.

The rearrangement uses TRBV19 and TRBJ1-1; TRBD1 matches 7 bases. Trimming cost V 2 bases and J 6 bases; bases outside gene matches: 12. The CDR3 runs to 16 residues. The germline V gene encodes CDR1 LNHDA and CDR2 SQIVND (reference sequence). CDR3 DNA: TGTGCCAGTAGTATAAGACAGGGAGAGGGGGGGCCTGAAGCTTTCTTT. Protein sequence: CASSIRQGEGGPEAFF.

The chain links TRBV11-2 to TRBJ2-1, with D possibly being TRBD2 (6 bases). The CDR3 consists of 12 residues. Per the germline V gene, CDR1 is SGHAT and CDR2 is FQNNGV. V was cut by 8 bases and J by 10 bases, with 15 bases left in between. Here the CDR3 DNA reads TGTGCCAGCGCTACCGGGAGATCCGAGCAGTTCTTC. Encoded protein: CASATGRSEQFF.

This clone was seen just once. CDR3 nucleotides: TGTGCCAGCAGCGTAGGGTCCTCGGGTGATCACGAGCAGTACTTC. Translation: CASSVGSSGDHEQYF. The chain carries TRBV9 and TRBJ2-7; D unclear. The CDR3 contains 15 residues. V lost 0 bases and J lost 5, with 15 bases in between. Germline values: CDR1 SGDLS, CDR2 YYNGEE.

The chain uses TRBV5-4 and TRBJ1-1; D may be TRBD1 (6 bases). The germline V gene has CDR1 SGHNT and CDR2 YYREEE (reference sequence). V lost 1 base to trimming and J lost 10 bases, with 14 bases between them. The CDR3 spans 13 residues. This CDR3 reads CASSLRGAQGAFF. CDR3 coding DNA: TGTGCCAGCAGCTTGAGGGGGGCACAGGGAGCTTTCTTT.

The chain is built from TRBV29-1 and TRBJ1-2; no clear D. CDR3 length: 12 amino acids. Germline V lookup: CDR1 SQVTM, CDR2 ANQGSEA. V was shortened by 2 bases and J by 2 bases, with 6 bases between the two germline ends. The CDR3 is CSVEFENYGYTF. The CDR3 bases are TGCAGCGTTGAATTCGAGAACTATGGCTACACCTTC.

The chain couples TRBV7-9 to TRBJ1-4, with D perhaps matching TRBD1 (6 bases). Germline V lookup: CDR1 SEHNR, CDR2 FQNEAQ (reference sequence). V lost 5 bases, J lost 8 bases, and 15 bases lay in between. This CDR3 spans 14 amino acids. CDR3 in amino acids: CASSPTTGTEKLFF. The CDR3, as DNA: TGTGCCAGCAGCCCTACTACAGGGACGGAAAAACTGTTTTTT.

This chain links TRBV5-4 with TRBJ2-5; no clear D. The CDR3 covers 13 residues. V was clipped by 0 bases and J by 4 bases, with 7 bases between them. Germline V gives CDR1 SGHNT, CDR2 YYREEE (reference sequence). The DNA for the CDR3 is TGTGCCAGCAGCTTGGTCCCGGCAGAGACCCAGTACTTC. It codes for CASSLVPAETQYF.

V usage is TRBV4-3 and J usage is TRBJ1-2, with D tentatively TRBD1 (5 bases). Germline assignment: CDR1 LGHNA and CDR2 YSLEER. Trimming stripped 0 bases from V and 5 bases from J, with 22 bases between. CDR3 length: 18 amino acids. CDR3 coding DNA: TGCGCCAGCAGCCAAGAGGGCCCGAGGGAAGACAGTCGGTATGGCTACACCTTC. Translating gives CASSQEGPREDSRYGYTF.

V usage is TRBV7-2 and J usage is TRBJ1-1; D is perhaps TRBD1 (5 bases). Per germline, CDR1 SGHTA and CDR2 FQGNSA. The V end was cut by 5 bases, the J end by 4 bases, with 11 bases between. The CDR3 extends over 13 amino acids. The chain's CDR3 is CASSPMGGTEAFF. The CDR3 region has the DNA TGTGCCAGCAGCCCGATGGGGGGCACTGAAGCTTTCTTT. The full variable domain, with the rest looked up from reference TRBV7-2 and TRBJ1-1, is GAGVSQSPSNKVTEKGKDVELRCDPISGHTALYWYRQSLGQGLEFLIYFQGNSAPDKSGLPSDRFSAERTGGSVSTLTIQRTQQEDSAVYLCASSPMGGTEAFFGQGTRLTVV.